These 30 T cell receptor beta chains originate from one sample sequenced in a study of CD8+CD57+ T cells in acquired aplastic anemia. Template material for TCR beta VDJ and CDR3 profiling consisted of genomic DNA. MiXCR, run by TCRdb on the reads, gives a single entry per CDR3 protein. The sample lists 90,000 to 130,000 distinct CDR3 sequences, 51% occurring once. Sequencing was performed on sorted CD4+, CD8+, or CD8+CD57+ T cells (not recorded which) from PBMCs. The receptors derive from a human donor in good health, serving as a control.

The V call is TRBV7-9, the J call TRBJ2-7, with D perhaps being TRBD1 or TRBD2 (5 bases each). CDR3 length equals 12 residues. CDR1 is SEHNR and CDR2 is FQNEAQ in the germline V gene (reference sequence). The V end lost 5 bases, the J end lost 5 bases, and 10 bases lay between the germline ends. CDR3 amino acids: CASSPRGHEQYF. In nucleotides, the CDR3 is TGTGCCAGCAGCCCCCGGGGCCACGAGCAGTACTTC.

The chain uses TRBV10-3 and TRBJ2-7; D possibly corresponds to TRBD1 (7 bases). The CDR3 is 14 residues long. From germline, CDR1 is ENHRY and CDR2 SYGVKD. The CDR3, as DNA: TGTGCCAGCAGTGGGGGACAGCGGGCCTACGAGCAGTACGTC. Its protein product is CASSGGQRAYEQYV.

The chain carries TRBV25-1 and TRBJ2-7; 8 nucleotides match TRBD2. This CDR3 region has 13 residues. V shed 7 bases, J shed 1 base, and the junction held 3 bases outside the gene matches. Germline CDR1 MGHDK, CDR2 SYGVNS. In DNA form, the CDR3 reads TGTGCCAGCAAGGGCGGGAGGTCCTACGAGCAGTACTTC. It specifies CASKGGRSYEQYF.

This clonotype was observed many times. This chain links TRBV6-1 with TRBJ1-1; maybe TRBD1 (5 bases). The CDR3 consists of 13 residues. Germline V CDR1 and CDR2: MNHNS, SASEGT. Deletions cut 1 base from V and 4 bases from J, with 7 bases between. The CDR3 bases are TGTGCCAGCAGTGAAGTTGGGACCACTGAAGCTTTCTTT. Translation gives CASSEVGTTEAFF.

Concerning this clonotype itself: A much larger clone lies a single base off, so this may be a read error. The DNA for the CDR3 is TGTGCCAGCAGCTTTGGCGGGATCGCTGGAGCTTTCTTT. As protein: CASSFGGIAGAFF. The V gene is TRBV5-3, the J gene TRBJ1-1; D call uncertain. TRBV5-3 is an ORF, with its function uncertain. This CDR3 has 13 amino acids.

This chain connects TRBV10-2 to TRBJ2-5; 10 positions agree with TRBD2. V lost 6 bases and J lost 2; bases outside the gene matches: 9. The CDR3 spans 16 residues. The germline gives CDR1 WSHSY, CDR2 SAAADI. The chain's CDR3 is CASREKGLAAQETQYF. The CDR3 DNA sequence: TGCGCCAGCAGGGAAAAAGGACTAGCGGCACAAGAGACCCAGTACTTC.

The V gene is TRBV25-1, the J gene TRBJ2-7, with TRBD1 matching 8 bases. V trimming: 7 bases; J trimming: 8 bases; junction bases outside the gene matches: 19. Germline V CDR1 and CDR2: MGHDK, SYGVNS. The CDR3 is 16 residues long. CDR3 sequence reads: CASKLNQGARWRQQYF. The CDR3 DNA is TGTGCCAGCAAACTAAATCAGGGGGCCCGTTGGAGACAGCAGTACTTC.

Only a few counts were recorded for this clonotype. The chain combines TRBV27 with TRBJ2-1; D perhaps matches TRBD1 (6 bases). CDR3 length: 16 residues. The V gene's germline CDR1 is MNHEY and CDR2 SMNVEV (reference sequence). The V and J ends lost 2 bases and 0 bases respectively, with 11 bases between them. CDR3 amino acids: CASSLIGQTSYNEQFF. CDR3 coding DNA: TGTGCCAGCAGTTTAATCGGACAGACCTCCTACAATGAGCAGTTCTTC.

The V and J genes are TRBV5-5 and TRBJ1-6; TRBD1 agrees at 7 bases. The germline gives CDR1 SGHKS, CDR2 YYEKEE (reference sequence). Trimming took 1 base from V and 7 from J; bases not matched to a gene: 2. CDR3 length: 14 amino acids. The CDR3 reads CASSLRGLNSPLHF. The CDR3, as DNA: TGTGCCAGCAGCTTGAGGGGGCTAAATTCACCCCTCCACTTT.

The rearrangement links TRBV5-1 to TRBJ2-7; possible D gene TRBD2, 6 bases. Trimming left V 5 bases short and J 3 bases short, with 12 bases between. The CDR3 is 13 residues long. In germline, CDR1 is SGHRS, CDR2 YFSETQ. The CDR3 reads CASSPSGDYEQYF. CDR3 DNA sequence: TGCGCCAGCAGTCCCTCGGGGGACTACGAGCAGTACTTC.

The rearrangement uses TRBV24-1 and TRBJ2-1; 7 bases agree with TRBD1. Germline values: CDR1 KGHDR, CDR2 SFDVKD. The CDR3 spans 13 residues. The V and J ends lost 9 bases and 0 bases, in that order; junction bases with no gene match: 1. The CDR3 DNA reads as TGTGCCACCGGGGACAGCTCCTACAATGAGCAGTTCTTC. It yields the protein CATGDSSYNEQFF.

This clonotype was counted many times. The V gene is TRBV7-2, the J gene TRBJ2-7; no clear D. The V and J ends lost 3 bases and 8 bases respectively, with 23 bases between them. Germline CDR1 reads SGHTA; CDR2 reads FQGNSA. There are 16 residues in the CDR3. As DNA, the CDR3 is TGTGCCAGCAGCTTTCTCCCGCCACCCGGCCAACCGAAGCAGTACTTC. Protein: CASSFLPPPGQPKQYF.

V is TRBV5-4 and J is TRBJ1-6; 11 nucleotides match TRBD1. Trimming removed 4 bases from V and 8 bases from J; junction bases left unmatched: 17. This CDR3 region has 19 residues. Germline values: CDR1 SGHNT, CDR2 YYREEE (reference sequence). In nucleotides, the CDR3 is TGTGCCAGCAGCCTGGCATTCTCCGCGGGACAGGGGGTTGATTCACCCCTCCACTTT. This encodes CASSLAFSAGQGVDSPLHF.

At least ten counts were recorded for this clonotype. The chain couples TRBV2 to TRBJ2-7; 11 bases fit TRBD1. The CDR3 runs 14 residues. The V gene's germline CDR1 is SNHLY and CDR2 FYNNEI. V gave up 7 bases and J gave up 4 bases; unmatched junction bases: 6. This CDR3 is CASMRTGGEYEQYF. Written as DNA, the CDR3 is TGTGCCAGCATGAGGACAGGGGGCGAATACGAGCAGTACTTC.

J is TRBJ2-3 and V is TRBV24-1; D possibly corresponds to TRBD1 (6 bases). The CDR3 spans 13 residues. The germline V gene encodes CDR1 KGHDR and CDR2 SFDVKD. V was clipped by 3 bases and J by 4 bases, with 7 bases between them. The CDR3 protein is CATSDTGPDTQYF. The CDR3 DNA reads as TGTGCCACCAGTGATACAGGGCCAGATACGCAGTATTTT.

The chain combines TRBV24-1 with TRBJ2-3; D possibly corresponds to TRBD1 (6 bases). The CDR3 spans 15 residues. Germline CDR1 KGHDR, CDR2 SFDVKD. Trimming took off 2 bases at V and 1 base at J, with 9 bases between the two ends. CDR3 residues: CATSDSGDRTDTQYF. CDR3 in DNA: TGTGCCACCAGTGATTCAGGGGATCGCACAGATACGCAGTATTTT.

Regarding this clonotype: An end of the junction does not agree with germline; a read error may underlie this. This rearrangement joins TRBV9 to TRBJ2-7; 7 bases map to TRBD2. The CDR3 consists of 15 residues. The germline gives CDR1 SGDLS, CDR2 YYNGEE. CDR3 in DNA: TGTGCCAGCAGCACGCAGCGGGAAACCTCCCACGAGCAGTACTTC. Translated, it gives CASSTQRETSHEQYF.

The chain has TRBV25-1 and TRBJ2-7, with TRBD2 as a possible D gene (6 bases). Germline CDR1 reads MGHDK; CDR2 reads SYGVNS. The length of the CDR3 is 16 residues. The V end was cut by 6 bases, the J end by 0 bases, with 18 bases between. The chain's CDR3 is CASSLGSSDTSYEQYF. The CDR3 coding sequence is TGTGCCAGCAGCTTAGGCTCTAGCGACACCTCCTACGAGCAGTACTTC.

The chain joins TRBV19 to TRBJ2-1; 9 nucleotides match TRBD2. The CDR3 covers 17 residues. Germline loops: CDR1 LNHDA, CDR2 SQIVND (reference sequence). The V segment lost 4 bases and the J segment 6 bases; nucleotides outside the gene matches: 13. CDR3 amino acids: CASSNKGTSLAANEQFF. The CDR3 DNA follows: TGTGCCAGTAGTAACAAGGGGACTAGCTTAGCGGCCAATGAGCAGTTCTTC.

The V and J genes are TRBV10-1 and TRBJ1-5; perhaps TRBD1 as D (6 bases). V was shortened by 8 bases and J by 3 bases, with 20 bases between the two germline ends. The CDR3 has 16 residues. The germline CDR1 and CDR2 sequences are WNHNN and SYGVQD (reference sequence). DNA of the CDR3: TGCGCCAGCGGACGGCAACAGGGTAGGGACAATCAGCCCCAGCATTTT. Translated, it gives CASGRQQGRDNQPQHF.

The V call is TRBV7-9, the J call TRBJ1-6; the D gene is possibly TRBD1 (5 bases). Germline CDR1 reads SEHNR; CDR2 reads FQNEAQ (reference sequence). Trimming left V 5 bases short and J 8 bases short, with 16 bases between. CDR3 length: 15 amino acids. CDR3 region: CASSLTGTGDSPLHF. DNA of the CDR3: TGTGCCAGCAGCCTCACCGGGACGGGGGATTCACCCCTCCACTTT.

The CDR3 DNA is TGTGCCAGCAGTGGGGGGACAGGGGGATCCTACGAGCAGTACTTC. The encoded protein is CASSGGTGGSYEQYF. The rearrangement uses TRBV25-1 and TRBJ2-7; 11 bases agree with TRBD1. The CDR3 contains 15 residues. CDR1 MGHDK and CDR2 SYGVNS come from the germline V gene. Unmatched junction bases numbered 3, after V lost 4 bases and J lost 1 base.

In this sample, this clonotype turned up many times. This chain uses TRBV12-3 or TRBV12-4 with TRBJ2-7; the D is unclear. This CDR3 region has 15 residues. The germline V and J ends were trimmed by 3 bases and 3 bases, with 15 bases remaining between them. The CDR3 nucleotides read TGTGCCAGCAGTTTGCAAGAGCCCGCCCTCTACGAGCAGTACTTC. Its protein product is CASSLQEPALYEQYF.

The table lists this clonotype with a count of one. This rearrangement joins TRBV20-1 to TRBJ2-7, with D unresolved. The germline CDR1 and CDR2 sequences are DFQATT and SNEGSKA (reference sequence). This CDR3 is built from 11 residues. V lost 3 bases, J lost 3 bases, and 6 bases lay in between. CDR3 residues: CSASFGYEQYF. The CDR3 bases are TGCAGTGCTAGTTTCGGCTACGAGCAGTACTTC.

This clonotype was detected many times. The chain recombines TRBV13 with TRBJ1-6; 8 positions agree with TRBD1. CDR3 length: 14 amino acids. Unmatched junction bases numbered 9, after V lost 7 bases and J lost 10 bases. Germline loops: CDR1 PRHDT, CDR2 FYEKMQ (reference sequence). The CDR3 is CASTDRGLRSPLHF. The CDR3 DNA reads TGTGCCAGCACCGACAGGGGCCTCAGATCACCCCTCCACTTT.

This clonotype was observed many times. V and J are TRBV29-1 and TRBJ2-3; 7 bases fit TRBD1. This CDR3 has 15 amino acids. Unmatched junction bases numbered 8, after V lost 4 bases and J lost 1 base. Germline loops: CDR1 SQVTM, CDR2 ANQGSEA. The CDR3 nucleotides read TGCAGCGTTGTTGCGAGGGGGCAGCGCACAGATACGCAGTATTTT. This gives the protein CSVVARGQRTDTQYF.

This clonotype was observed at least ten times. The chain is built from TRBV5-6 and TRBJ1-5, with a weak D call TRBD1 (5 bases). The ends were cut back, 7 bases at V and 4 bases at J, with 9 bases in the middle. CDR1 and CDR2 from the germline V gene are SGHDT and YYEEEE. This CDR3 has 12 residues. The CDR3 spells CASQTENQPQHF. CDR3 nucleotide sequence: TGTGCCAGCCAGACAGAGAATCAGCCCCAGCATTTT.

This chain links TRBV3-1 with TRBJ2-1; D not certain. The CDR3 totals 17 residues. Per germline, CDR1 LGHDT and CDR2 YNNKEL (reference sequence). V dropped 0 bases and J dropped 4 bases, with 16 bases sitting between them. The DNA for the CDR3 is TGTGCCAGCAGCCAAGATCAGAATGAGCTGATATACAATGAGCAGTTCTTC. Amino acids: CASSQDQNELIYNEQFF.

The rearrangement uses TRBV20-1 and TRBJ1-4; D gene ambiguous. This CDR3 is built from 15 residues. Germline V gene lookup returns CDR1 DFQATT and CDR2 SNEGSKA (reference sequence). V lost 6 bases and J 0 bases, leaving 14 bases between the germline ends. This CDR3 reads CSASRLGATNEKLFF. Written as DNA, the CDR3 is TGCAGTGCCTCAAGGCTTGGAGCAACTAATGAAAAACTGTTTTTT.

This clonotype was seen many times. The rearrangement links TRBV12-3 or TRBV12-4 to TRBJ2-7; D is perhaps TRBD1 or TRBD2 (6 bases each). The CDR3 loop spans 14 amino acids. The V gene lost 2 bases and the J gene lost 3 bases, with 11 bases spanning the gap. This chain's CDR3 is CASSLRGPYYEQYF. The CDR3 nucleotides are TGTGCCAGCAGTTTACGGGGGCCCTACTACGAGCAGTACTTC.